The clone carrying this T cell receptor (beta chain) has at least ten counts. Its antigen is not known. With 2 bases removed from V and 2 bases from J, the gap between germline ends came to 10 bases. Germline V CDR1 and CDR2: SGHNT, YYREEE (reference sequence). This CDR3 region has 14 residues. Via MiXCR, TCRdb re-called the 5' RACE reads, giving one row per CDR3 protein. The sample records some 130,000 distinct CDR3 sequences, 6% to 8% being singletons. This entry is derived from a study of CD8 T cells in ankylosing spondylitis. Study-wide results and caveats: In ankylosing spondylitis blood, a motif of roughly eight highly homologous TCR beta variants appeared characteristic. Some motif variants were previously reported in reactive arthritis synovial fluid and blood.

Sequencing was done on a sample of blood, either unsorted or a sorted T cell fraction (not recorded which). V is TRBV5-4 and J is TRBJ1-2; D may be TRBD1 (6 bases). The clonotype comes from a female donor with ankylosing spondylitis or in good health (not recorded which). The CDR3 loop reads CASSFQGQNYGYTF. CDR3 bases: TGTGCCAGCAGCTTTCAGGGGCAGAACTATGGCTACACCTTC.